Presented here are 26 T cell receptor beta chains from one specimen sequenced in a study of T cells in Graves' hyperthyroidism and ophthalmopathy. Regions amplified from RNA transcripts were the TCR beta CDR3 regions. The HTBI set primed first-round TCR CDR3 RT-PCR. TCRdb reprocessed the multiplex PCR reads with MiXCR, giving one entry per CDR3 protein. In the table there are 370,000 or so distinct CDR3 sequences, 15% to 19% of which are singletons. Material: blood. All receptors derive from a woman aged 18-30 years with Graves' hyperthyroidism that later progressed to Graves' ophthalmopathy.

Concerning this clonotype: Given the absence of the conserved phenylalanine or tryptophan at the CDR3 end, a read error is likely. This chain joins TRBV10-3 and TRBJ2-7; D may be TRBD1 (6 bases). Germline lookup yields CDR1 ENHRY and CDR2 SYGVKD. The V end was cut by 0 bases, the J end by 4 bases, with 7 bases between. CDR3 length equals 13 residues. The CDR3 reads CAISESRGYEQYL. CDR3 in DNA: TGTGCCATCAGTGAGTCAAGGGGGTACGAGCAGTACCTC.

The rearrangement uses TRBV7-2 and TRBJ2-1, with 7 positions matching TRBD2. This CDR3 region has 13 residues. V gave up 3 bases and J gave up 9 bases; unmatched junction bases: 5. Germline loops: CDR1 SGHTA, CDR2 FQGNSA. CDR3 DNA sequence: TGTGCCAGCAGCTTGTTTTCGGGGGGTGAGCAGTTCTTC. Protein sequence: CASSLFSGGEQFF.

At least ten counts were recorded for this clonotype. This CDR3 is CATSRGVSASVGQPQHF. The CDR3 DNA follows: TGTGCCACCAGCAGAGGGGTCTCCGCGTCAGTTGGGCAGCCCCAGCATTTT. This rearrangement joins TRBV15 to TRBJ1-5; unclear D gene. Germline V gives CDR1 LNHNV, CDR2 YYDKDF (reference sequence). The germline V and J ends were trimmed by 1 base and 7 bases, with 20 bases remaining between them. The length of the CDR3 is 17 residues.

This clonotype was observed at least ten times. The chain uses TRBV10-3 and TRBJ1-1; 8 nucleotides agree with TRBD1. This CDR3 is built from 14 residues. Germline V lookup: CDR1 ENHRY, CDR2 SYGVKD. The J segment lost 6 bases and the V segment lost 3 bases, leaving 6 bases of the junction unmatched. The CDR3 bases are TGTGCCATCAGTGACACAGGGGGTCGATCTGAAGCTTTCTTT. This encodes CAISDTGGRSEAFF.

At least ten counts were recorded for this clonotype. This chain links TRBV14 with TRBJ2-3, with TRBD2 identical over 9 bases. V shed 0 bases, J shed 2 bases, and the junction held 9 bases outside the gene matches. Germline values: CDR1 SGHDN, CDR2 FVKESK. This CDR3 has 18 residues. CDR3 in DNA: TGTGCCAGCAGCCAAGACCAGTGGGCTAGCGGGGCCACAGATACGCAGTATTTT. Encoded protein: CASSQDQWASGATDTQYF.

On this clonotype itself: A single base separates this from a much larger clone, so it may be a read error. The chain combines TRBV20-1 with TRBJ2-1, with 11 bases lining up with TRBD2. CDR1 is DFQATT and CDR2 is SNEGSKA in the germline V gene (reference sequence). The CDR3 covers 15 residues. The CDR3 reads CSVQPTSGNYNDQFF. CDR3 bases: TGCAGCGTGCAACCGACTAGCGGGAATTACAATGATCAGTTCTTC.

This clonotype was detected ten times or more. The chain is built from TRBV20-1 and TRBJ2-7; TRBD2 matches at 8 bases. The germline gives CDR1 DFQATT, CDR2 SNEGSKA (reference sequence). V shed 3 bases, J shed 1 base, and the junction held 20 bases outside the gene matches. This CDR3 is 19 amino acids long. This CDR3 is CSASTHSGIIGHRSYEQYF. CDR3 in DNA: TGCAGTGCTAGCACTCATAGCGGGATTATCGGTCATAGGTCCTACGAGCAGTACTTC.

The J gene is TRBJ2-3, the V gene TRBV7-9; D is unresolved. The CDR3 has 12 amino acids. The V end lost 4 bases, the J end lost 11 bases, and 13 bases lay between the germline ends. Germline lookup yields CDR1 SEHNR and CDR2 FQNEAQ (reference sequence). This CDR3 is CASSSHPPGQYF. DNA of the CDR3: TGTGCCAGCAGCTCCCACCCCCCGGGGCAGTATTTT.

The chain carries TRBV28 and TRBJ1-5; D call uncertain. V gave up 1 base and J gave up 3 bases, with 4 bases separating them. The CDR3 has 13 residues. CDR1 and CDR2 (germline): MDHEN, SYDVKM. CDR3 in amino acids: CASSLFPNQPQHF. The CDR3 nucleotides are TGTGCCAGCAGTTTATTTCCCAATCAGCCCCAGCATTTT.

This clonotype has a handful of counts. Here the CDR3 DNA reads TGTGCCAGCAGCTTAGCGGTCCTCTACGAGCAGTACTTC. Its protein product is CASSLAVLYEQYF. The chain combines TRBV7-2 with TRBJ2-7; D is uncertain. The CDR3 loop spans 13 amino acids. V was pared by 0 bases and J by 3 bases, with 6 bases between. CDR1 is SGHTA, CDR2 FQGNSA, per germline.

This clonotype was seen many times. The chain combines TRBV6-2 or TRBV6-3 with TRBJ2-7; D ambiguous. CDR1 MNHEY and CDR2 SVGEGT come from the germline V gene. Trimming pared 4 bases from V and 0 bases from J, leaving 13 bases between. CDR3 length: 15 amino acids. The CDR3 region is CASSFFPAYSYEQYF. As DNA, the CDR3 is TGTGCCAGCAGTTTTTTTCCAGCGTACTCCTACGAGCAGTACTTC.

The chain recombines TRBV7-2 with TRBJ2-5; 14 nucleotides line up with TRBD2. This CDR3 has 15 residues. The germline V gene has CDR1 SGHTA and CDR2 FQGNSA. V was pared by 6 bases and J by 2 bases, with 2 bases of the junction left unmatched. CDR3 in amino acids: CASSGTSGRQETQYF. CDR3 coding DNA: TGTGCCAGCAGTGGGACTAGCGGGAGACAAGAGACCCAGTACTTC.

The chain carries TRBV19 and TRBJ2-3, with a possible D match to TRBD2 (5 bases). The germline V and J ends were trimmed by 5 bases and 0 bases, with 9 bases remaining between them. CDR1 and CDR2 (germline): LNHDA, SQIVND (reference sequence). The CDR3 consists of 14 residues. CDR3 in amino acids: CASSELVSTDTQYF. The CDR3 DNA follows: TGTGCCAGTAGTGAACTAGTTAGCACAGATACGCAGTATTTT.

This chain joins TRBV5-1 and TRBJ1-1; D is ambiguous. Germline V gene lookup returns CDR1 SGHRS and CDR2 YFSETQ. V was shortened by 4 bases and J by 1 base, with 11 bases between the two germline ends. The CDR3 length is 14 residues. The DNA of the CDR3 is TGCGCCAGCAGCCGAGATCCAGGGAACACTGAAGCTTTCTTT. Residues: CASSRDPGNTEAFF.

This clonotype occurred many times. This chain joins TRBV28 and TRBJ1-1; D unclear. Trimming removed 4 bases at V and 0 bases at J, with 9 bases between. The germline V gene has CDR1 MDHEN and CDR2 SYDVKM. CDR3 length equals 14 residues. CDR3 DNA: TGTGCCAGCAGTTCAACGGCTATGAACACTGAAGCTTTCTTT. The encoded protein is CASSSTAMNTEAFF.

This rearrangement joins TRBV4-2 to TRBJ1-1; D uncertain. Germline CDR1 reads LGHNA; CDR2 reads YNFKEQ. Trimming stripped 1 base from V and 7 bases from J, with 7 bases between. The CDR3 contains 12 residues. CDR3 nucleotides: TGTGCCAGCAGCCAAGGAGGGATTGAAGCTTTCTTT. Translation: CASSQGGIEAFF.

This clonotype has just a few counts. The V and J genes are TRBV9 and TRBJ2-7, with D perhaps TRBD1 or TRBD2 (5 bases each). The V end was cut by 3 bases, the J end by 2 bases, with 12 bases between. CDR1 is SGDLS, CDR2 YYNGEE, per germline. The CDR3 contains 14 residues. CDR3 loop: CASSERGAPYEQYF. In DNA, the CDR3 is TGTGCCAGCAGCGAAAGAGGGGCTCCCTACGAGCAGTACTTC.

Ten or more counts support this clonotype. The V call is TRBV29-1, the J call TRBJ1-2, with D tentatively TRBD1 (5 bases). Trimming took 3 bases from V and 7 from J, leaving 15 bases between them. Germline CDR1 reads SQVTM; CDR2 reads ANQGSEA. The CDR3 has 13 residues. The CDR3 sequence is CSVDGQGVGGYTF. The CDR3, as DNA: TGCAGCGTTGACGGCCAGGGTGTGGGTGGCTACACCTTC.

In regard to this clonotype: A single base separates this from a much larger clone, so it may be a read error. This chain links TRBV7-8 with TRBJ1-2; D ambiguous. Germline loops: CDR1 SGHVS, CDR2 FQNEAQ. This CDR3 region has 14 residues. The CDR3 here is CASGLVGPTYGYTF. CDR3 nucleotide sequence: TGTGCCAGCGGCTTAGTCGGGCCCACCTATGGCTACACCTTC.

This clonotype was observed a few times. The chain combines TRBV5-5 with TRBJ2-2; TRBD1 matches 10 bases. V dropped 5 bases and J dropped 5; count of bases not matched to a gene: 9. Germline V lookup: CDR1 SGHKS, CDR2 YYEKEE (reference sequence). The CDR3 length is 16 residues. In nucleotides, the CDR3 is TGTGCCAGCAGTCACGCGGGACAGGGGAATACCGGGGAGCTGTTTTTT. Its protein product is CASSHAGQGNTGELFF. Drawing the rest from reference TRBV5-5 and TRBJ2-2, the complete variable domain is DAGVTQSPTHLIKTRGQQVTLRCSPISGHKSVSWYQQVLGQGPQFIFQYYEKEERGRGNFPDRFSARQFPNYSSELNVNALLLGDSALYLCASSHAGQGNTGELFFGEGSRLTVL.

This clonotype came up many times. The genes are TRBV3-1 and TRBJ2-7, with 9 positions matching TRBD1. V was pared by 1 base and J by 4 bases, with 5 bases of the junction left unmatched. This CDR3 spans 15 amino acids. The germline V gene has CDR1 LGHDT and CDR2 YNNKEL (reference sequence). The CDR3 is CASSQAGTGQYEQYF. DNA for the CDR3: TGTGCCAGCAGCCAAGCCGGGACAGGGCAATACGAGCAGTACTTC.

This clonotype was seen many times. The chain couples TRBV20-1 to TRBJ2-5; D is undetermined. V was pared by 3 bases and J by 5 bases, with 16 bases between. The CDR3 consists of 14 residues. CDR1 is DFQATT and CDR2 is SNEGSKA in the germline V gene (reference sequence). The CDR3 sequence is CSASVAATGETQYF. CDR3 nucleotides: TGCAGTGCTAGCGTTGCGGCCACCGGGGAGACCCAGTACTTC.

This clonotype was observed once. This chain uses TRBV6-2 or TRBV6-3 with TRBJ2-7; D call uncertain. This CDR3 has 13 amino acids. Trimming took 2 bases from V and 5 from J, leaving 10 bases between them. Germline-derived CDR1 and CDR2 are MNHEY and SVGEGT. CDR3 sequence reads: CASSYDGLDEQYF. The CDR3 region has the DNA TGTGCCAGCAGTTACGACGGTCTGGACGAGCAGTACTTC.

Concerning this clonotype itself: Just one base apart from a much larger clone, this may be a read error. Here the CDR3 omits its conserved ending phenylalanine or tryptophan, so a read error is the likely source. Written as DNA, the CDR3 is TGTGCCACCAGTGATTTTTCCATGGGAAGATACGAGCAGTACCTC. It codes for CATSDFSMGRYEQYL. The gene calls are TRBV24-1 and TRBJ2-7; D not certain. V lost 1 base to trimming and J lost 4 bases, with 13 bases between them. The germline CDR1 and CDR2 sequences are KGHDR and SFDVKD. The length of the CDR3 is 15 residues.

This clonotype occurred many times. The chain recombines TRBV25-1 with TRBJ2-5; 7 bases fit TRBD2. Germline CDR1 and CDR2: MGHDK and SYGVNS. V shed 4 bases, J shed 0 bases, and the junction held 8 bases outside the gene matches. The CDR3 is 16 residues long. CDR3 residues: CASSAASGWYQETQYF. For the CDR3, the DNA is TGTGCCAGCAGTGCGGCTAGCGGTTGGTACCAAGAGACCCAGTACTTC.

This clonotype occurred a few times. The V call is TRBV2, the J call TRBJ2-7, with 10 positions matching TRBD1. The CDR3 sequence is 14 residues long. Trimming took 4 bases from V and 4 from J; bases not matched to a gene: 4. CDR1 SNHLY and CDR2 FYNNEI come from the germline V gene. The CDR3 region has the DNA TGTGCCAGCAGTGTAGGGACAGGGGTGTACGAGCAGTACTTC. Amino acid sequence: CASSVGTGVYEQYF.